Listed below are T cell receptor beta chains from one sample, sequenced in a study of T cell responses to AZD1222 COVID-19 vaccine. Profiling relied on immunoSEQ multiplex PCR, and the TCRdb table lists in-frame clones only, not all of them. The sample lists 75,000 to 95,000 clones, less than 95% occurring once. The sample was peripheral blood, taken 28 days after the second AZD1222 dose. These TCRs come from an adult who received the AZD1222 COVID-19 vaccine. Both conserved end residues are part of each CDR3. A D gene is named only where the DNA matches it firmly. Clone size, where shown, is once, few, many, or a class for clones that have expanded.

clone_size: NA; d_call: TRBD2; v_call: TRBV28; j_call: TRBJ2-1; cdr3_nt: TGTGCCAGCAAGGCCCTTGGGACTAGCGGAAACCCCTTCTTC; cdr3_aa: CASKALGTSGNPFF
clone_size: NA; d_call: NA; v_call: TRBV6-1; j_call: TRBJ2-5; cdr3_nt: TGTGCCAGCAGTGAACGGGGGCTATCAGCAGAGACCCAGTACTTC; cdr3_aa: CASSERGLSAETQYF
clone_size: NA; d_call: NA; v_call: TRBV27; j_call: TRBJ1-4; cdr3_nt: TGTGCCAGCAGTATTTTAACAGGGAATGAAAAACTGTTTTTT; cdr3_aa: CASSILTGNEKLFF
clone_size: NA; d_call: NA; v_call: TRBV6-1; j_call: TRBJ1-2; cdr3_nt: TGTGCCAGCAGTGATAATACTCGTCGTATACGGCACTATGGCTACACCTTC; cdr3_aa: CASSDNTRRIRHYGYTF
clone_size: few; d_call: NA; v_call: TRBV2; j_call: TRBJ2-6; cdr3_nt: TGTGCCAGCAGGGTGGGAGCTGGGGCCAACGTCCTGACTTTC; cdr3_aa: CASRVGAGANVLTF
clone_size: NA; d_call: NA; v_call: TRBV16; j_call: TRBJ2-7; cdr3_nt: TGTGCCAGCAGCCAAATCTCGTCCGGGATCTCCTACGAGCAGTACTTC; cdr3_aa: CASSQISSGISYEQYF
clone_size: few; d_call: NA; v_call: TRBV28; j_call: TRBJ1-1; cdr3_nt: TGTGCCAGCAGCACCTGGCGGCGGAACACTGAAGCTTTCTTT; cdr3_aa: CASSTWRRNTEAFF
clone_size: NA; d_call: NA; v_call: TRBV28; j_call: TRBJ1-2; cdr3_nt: TGTGCCAGCAGTACCACGGGCTTAGCTAACTATGGCTACACCTTC; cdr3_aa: CASSTTGLANYGYTF
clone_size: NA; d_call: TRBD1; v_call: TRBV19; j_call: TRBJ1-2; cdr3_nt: TGTGCCAGTAGTATTGGTCTCTTCCGGACAGGGGGTAACTATGGCTACACCTTC; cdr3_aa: CASSIGLFRTGGNYGYTF
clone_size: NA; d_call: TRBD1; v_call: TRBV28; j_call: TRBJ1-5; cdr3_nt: TGTGCCAGCAGTGCTGACACAGGGGGCTTCAATCAGCCCCAGCATTTT; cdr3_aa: CASSADTGGFNQPQHF
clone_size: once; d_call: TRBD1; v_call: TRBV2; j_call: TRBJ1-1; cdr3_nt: TGTGCCAGCAGTGCTTGGACAGGGGGAAACACTGAAGCTTTCTTT; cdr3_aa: CASSAWTGGNTEAFF
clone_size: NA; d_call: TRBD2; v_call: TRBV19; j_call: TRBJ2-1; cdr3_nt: TGTGCCAGTAGTATTATTCTCCGGGAGGGTTACAATGAGCAGTTCTTC; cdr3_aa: CASSIILREGYNEQFF
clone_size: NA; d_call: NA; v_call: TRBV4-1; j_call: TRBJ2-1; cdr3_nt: TGCGCCAGCAGCCAAGCTCGTCTAGCCGGTGAGCAGTTCTTC; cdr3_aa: CASSQARLAGEQFF
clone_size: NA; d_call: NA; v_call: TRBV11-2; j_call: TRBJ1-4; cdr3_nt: TGTGCCAGCAGCTTAGATGAAGTACAGCCAACTAATGAAAAACTGTTTTTT; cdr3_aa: CASSLDEVQPTNEKLFF
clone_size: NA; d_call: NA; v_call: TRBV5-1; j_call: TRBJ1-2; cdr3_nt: TGCGCCAGCAGCTTGGACAGGCAAGCTAACTATGGCTACACCTTC; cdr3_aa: CASSLDRQANYGYTF
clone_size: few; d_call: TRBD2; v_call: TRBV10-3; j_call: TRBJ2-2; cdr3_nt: TGTGCCATCAGTGTTAGCGGGAAGACCGGGGAGCTGTTTTTT; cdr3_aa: CAISVSGKTGELFF
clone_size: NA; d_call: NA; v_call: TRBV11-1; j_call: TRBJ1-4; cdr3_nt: TGTGCCAGCAGCCTGACATGGAGAGAGGAAAAACTGTTTTTT; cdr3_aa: CASSLTWREEKLFF
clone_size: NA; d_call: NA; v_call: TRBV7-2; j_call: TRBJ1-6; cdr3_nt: TGTGCCAGCAGCTTAGTTGGGGGTGCTTCACCCCTCCACTTT; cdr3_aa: CASSLVGGASPLHF
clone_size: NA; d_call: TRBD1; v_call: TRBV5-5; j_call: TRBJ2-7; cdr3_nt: TGTGCCAGCAGCATAAGACAGGGCGGACGCGAGCAGTACTTC; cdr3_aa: CASSIRQGGREQYF
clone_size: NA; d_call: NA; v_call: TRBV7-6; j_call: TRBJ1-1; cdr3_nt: TGTGCCAGCAGCTTAAGTGACACCTCGAACACTGAAGCTTTCTTT; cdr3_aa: CASSLSDTSNTEAFF
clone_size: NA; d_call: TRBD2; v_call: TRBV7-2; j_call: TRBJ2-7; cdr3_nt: TGTGCCAGCAGCCCTCAAACGGGACTAGCGGACGAGCAGTACTTC; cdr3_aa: CASSPQTGLADEQYF
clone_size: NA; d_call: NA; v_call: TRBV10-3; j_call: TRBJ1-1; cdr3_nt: TGTGCCATCAGTGTTGCCGACGTAATGAACACTGAAGCTTTCTTT; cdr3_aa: CAISVADVMNTEAFF
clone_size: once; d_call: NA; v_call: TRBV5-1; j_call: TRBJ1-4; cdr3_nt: TGCGCCAGCAGCTTGCTATTGGGTGAAAAACTGTTTTTT; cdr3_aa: CASSLLLGEKLFF
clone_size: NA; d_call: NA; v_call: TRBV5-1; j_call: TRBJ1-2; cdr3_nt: TGCGCCAGCAGCTCGCAGGGTTGGGGCTACACCTTC; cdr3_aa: CASSSQGWGYTF
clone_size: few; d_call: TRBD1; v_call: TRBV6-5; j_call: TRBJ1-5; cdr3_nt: TGTGCCAGCAGTTGGGACAGCCTCAGCAATCAGCCCCAGCATTTT; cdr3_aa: CASSWDSLSNQPQHF
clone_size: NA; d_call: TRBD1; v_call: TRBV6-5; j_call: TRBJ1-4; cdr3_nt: TGTGCCAGCAGTCCCGCAGGGGGTGATAAAAAACTGTTTTTT; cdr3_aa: CASSPAGGDKKLFF
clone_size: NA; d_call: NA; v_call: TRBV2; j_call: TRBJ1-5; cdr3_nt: TGTGCCAGCAGTTCTACAGGGAAGGAGAATCAGCCCCAGCATTTT; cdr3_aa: CASSSTGKENQPQHF
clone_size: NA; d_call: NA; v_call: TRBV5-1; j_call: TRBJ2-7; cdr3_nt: TGCGCCAGCAGCTTGGTGCAGTGGGGTAACGAGCAGTACTTC; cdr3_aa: CASSLVQWGNEQYF
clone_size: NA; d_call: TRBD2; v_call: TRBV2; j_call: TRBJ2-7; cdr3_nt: TGTGCCAGCAGGAGGGGGACTAGCGGGAGTTACGAGCAGTACTTC; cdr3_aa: CASRRGTSGSYEQYF
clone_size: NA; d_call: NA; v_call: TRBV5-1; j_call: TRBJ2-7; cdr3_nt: TGCGCCAGCAGCTTCTCTAGATCCTACGAGCAGTACTTC; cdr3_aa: CASSFSRSYEQYF
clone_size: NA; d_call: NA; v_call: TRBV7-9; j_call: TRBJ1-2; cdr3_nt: TGTGCCAGCAGCCGGACTGTTGTAAAAGCTAACTATGGCTACACCTTC; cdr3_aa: CASSRTVVKANYGYTF
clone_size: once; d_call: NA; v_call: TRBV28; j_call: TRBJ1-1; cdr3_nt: TGTGCCAGCATCCGGACAGTATTCTCTGAAGCTTTCTTT; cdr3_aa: CASIRTVFSEAFF
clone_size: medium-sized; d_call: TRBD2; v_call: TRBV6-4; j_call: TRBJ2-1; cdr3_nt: TGTGCCAGCAGTGGGACTAGCGGCTCCTACAATGAGCAGTTCTTC; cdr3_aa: CASSGTSGSYNEQFF
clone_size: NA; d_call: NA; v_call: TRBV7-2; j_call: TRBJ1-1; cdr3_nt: TGTGCCAGCAGCTTAGTCGTGAACACTGAAGCTTTCTTT; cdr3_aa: CASSLVVNTEAFF
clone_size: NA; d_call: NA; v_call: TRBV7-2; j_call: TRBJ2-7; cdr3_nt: TGTGCCAGCAGCTTCGGTCTTGAACAGTACTTC; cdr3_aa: CASSFGLEQYF
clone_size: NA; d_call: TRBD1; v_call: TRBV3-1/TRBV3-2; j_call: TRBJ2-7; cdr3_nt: TGTGCCAGCAGCCATGGGGACAGGGTCTACGAGCAGTACTTC; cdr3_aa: CASSHGDRVYEQYF
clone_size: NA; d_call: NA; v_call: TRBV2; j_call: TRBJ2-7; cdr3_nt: TGTGCCAGCAGTGATGCGGGCGCGGCGGTATACGAGCAGTACTTC; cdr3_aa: CASSDAGAAVYEQYF
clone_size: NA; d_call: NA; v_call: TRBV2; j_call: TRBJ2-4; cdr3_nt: TGTGCCAGCAGTGAAGCGGGGAACATTCAGTACTTC; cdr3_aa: CASSEAGNIQYF
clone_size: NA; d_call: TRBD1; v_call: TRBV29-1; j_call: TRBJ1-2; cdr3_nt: TGCAGCGCCCGACAGGGGGAAGACTATGGCTACACCTTC; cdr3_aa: CSARQGEDYGYTF
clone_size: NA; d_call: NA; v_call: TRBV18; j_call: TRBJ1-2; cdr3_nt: TGTGCCAGCTCACCCCTCACAGGGTGGCCTGTAGCTAACTATGGCTACACCTTC; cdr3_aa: CASSPLTGWPVANYGYTF
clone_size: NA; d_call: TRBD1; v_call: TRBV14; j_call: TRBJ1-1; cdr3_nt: TGTGCCAGCAGCCAAAGTCATCAGGGGGCTTTGGGGACTGAAGCTTTCTTT; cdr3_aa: CASSQSHQGALGTEAFF
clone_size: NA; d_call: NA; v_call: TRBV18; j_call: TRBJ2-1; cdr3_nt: TGTGCCAGCTCACCACCGGGCAGCCTCGGCAGTGAGCAGTTCTTC; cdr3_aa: CASSPPGSLGSEQFF
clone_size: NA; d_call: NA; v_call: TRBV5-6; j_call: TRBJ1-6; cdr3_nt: TGTGCCAGCAGCTTGGGGAGTATGGCCCTCCACTTT; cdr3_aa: CASSLGSMALHF
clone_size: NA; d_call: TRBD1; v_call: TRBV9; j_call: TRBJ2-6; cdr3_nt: TGTGCCAGCAGCGTAACGACAGGGGGGATTTCTGGGGCCAACGTCCTGACTTTC; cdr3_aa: CASSVTTGGISGANVLTF
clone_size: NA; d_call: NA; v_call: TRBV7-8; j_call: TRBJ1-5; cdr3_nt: TGTGCCAGCAGCCACGGAGGGTATAGCAATCAGCCCCAGCATTTT; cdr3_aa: CASSHGGYSNQPQHF
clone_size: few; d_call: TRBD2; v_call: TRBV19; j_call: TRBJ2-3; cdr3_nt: TGTGCCAGTAGAAAAGGACTAGCGGGAGCTGGTACAGATACGCAGTATTTT; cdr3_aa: CASRKGLAGAGTDTQYF
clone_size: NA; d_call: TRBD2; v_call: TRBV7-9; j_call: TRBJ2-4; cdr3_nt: TGTGCCAGCAGCTTACTATGGCGGGAGGGGACCAAAAACATTCAGTACTTC; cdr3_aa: CASSLLWREGTKNIQYF
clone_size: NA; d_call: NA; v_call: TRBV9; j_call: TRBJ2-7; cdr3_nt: TGTGCCAGCAGCGTAGAGGGGACGGTAACCTACGAGCAGTACTTC; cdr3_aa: CASSVEGTVTYEQYF